This T cell receptor beta chain was recorded in a study of cytomegalovirus exposure and HLA in healthy donors. The study's findings and limits: TRBV6-2, TRBV6-3 and other indistinguishable V segments were excluded.

V was clipped by 3 bases and J by 0 bases, with 10 bases between them. The germline V gene encodes CDR1 KGHSH and CDR2 LQKENI. The CDR3 extends over 15 amino acids. As to this clone: What it binds is not known.

This PCR relied on a set of 60 Vbeta primers and 13 Jbeta primers. Produced via immunoSEQ multiplex PCR; TCRdb's table is partial and in-frame only. The sample includes under 200,000 clones, around 68% of them seen just once. The sequencing input was PBMCs. The TCR originated in a man aged 50 to 60 in good health and CMV-seronegative. J is TRBJ2-3 and V is TRBV18; tentative D call: TRBD2 (6 bases). The CDR3 DNA is TGTGCCAGCTCACCCAGTCGGGGGAGCACAGATACGCAGTATTTT. It codes for CASSPSRGSTDTQYF. The full variable domain, rest sourced from reference TRBV18 and TRBJ2-3, is NAGVMQNPRHLVRRRGQEARLRCSPMKGHSHVYWYRQLPEEGLKFMVYLQKENIIDESGMPKERFSAEFPKEGPSILRIQQVVRGDSAAYFCASSPSRGSTDTQYFGPGTRLTVL.